These T cell receptor beta chains were read from a single sample in a study of tumor-infiltrating lymphocytes in primary liver carcinoma. Each CDR3 protein is one row after TCRdb ran MiXCR on the multiplex PCR reads. The table records 150,000 to 200,000 distinct CDR3 sequences, roughly 61% of them present only once. The sequenced sample consisted of peripheral blood. These receptors were obtained from a woman aged 60 to 75 with primary liver carcinoma and hepatitis B virus infection. The CDR3 runs from the conserved cysteine through the conserved F or W. Each record gives: V gene, J gene, clone size, D gene, CDR3 DNA, CDR3 protein. A D gene is named only where the DNA matches it firmly. Size is stated for part of the rows, as once, few or many counts, or as a class when the clone is expanded.

TRBV6-5	TRBJ2-3	many	TRBD1	TGTGCCAGCAGTTACCGGGACAGGCGGACAGGGCAGTATTTT	CASSYRDRRTGQYF
TRBV11-2	TRBJ2-7	NA	TRBD2	TGTGCTAGCAGCATCGGGACTAGCGGGAGGCGGGGGTCTAACGAGCAGTACTTC	CASSIGTSGRRGSNEQYF
TRBV11-2	TRBJ2-1	NA	TRBD2	TGTGCCAGCAACTTAGTAGCGGGATCCTATAATGAGCAGTTCTTC	CASNLVAGSYNEQFF
TRBV21-1	TRBJ2-1	NA	NA	TGTGCCAGCAGCAAAGAGGAGTCCACAGCTTGGCATGAGCAGTTCTTC	CASSKEESTAWHEQFF
TRBV7-9	TRBJ2-1	NA	TRBD2	TGTGCCAGCAGCTCAATTACTAGCGGGATCGACAATGAGCAGTTCTTC	CASSSITSGIDNEQFF
TRBV11-2	TRBJ1-4	NA	NA	TGTGCCAACAGCTTAGTTCTTCGGGAAAAACTGTTTTTT	CANSLVLREKLFF
TRBV14	TRBJ1-6	few	NA	TGTGCCAGCAGCCAAATCCAGGGTCCCTCACCCCTCCACTTT	CASSQIQGPSPLHF
TRBV6-6	TRBJ2-2	NA	TRBD2	TGTGCCAGCAGTTACCCTGCTAGCGGAAGTGGGGACACCGGGGAGCTGTTTTTT	CASSYPASGSGDTGELFF
TRBV12-3/TRBV12-4	TRBJ1-5	many	NA	TGTGCCAGCAGTTTAAACGGTCAGCCCCAGCATTTT	CASSLNGQPQHF
TRBV6-5	TRBJ2-7	many	NA	TGTGCCAGCAGTTCTCGACTCCCCGGGTACGAGCAGTACTTC	CASSSRLPGYEQYF
TRBV28	TRBJ1-2	NA	NA	TGTGCCAGCAGTAGGGGGACCCAGAACTATGGCTACACCTTC	CASSRGTQNYGYTF
TRBV29-1	TRBJ2-5	NA	TRBD1	TGCAGCGCTGAACCGGCAGGGGGCGTAGAGACCCAGTGCTTC	CSAEPAGGVETQCF
TRBV16	TRBJ2-7	NA	NA	TGTGCCAGCAGCCAAGTCAGGGGCGGCCTATCTTACGAGCAGTACTTC	CASSQVRGGLSYEQYF
TRBV6-5	TRBJ1-2	NA	NA	TGTGCCAGCAGTTACTCCAAGGCCGCCGTGAACGGATACACCTTC	CASSYSKAAVNGYTF
TRBV5-6	TRBJ2-7	NA	TRBD2	TGTGCCAGCAGCCAGACTAGCGTCTCCTACGAGCAGTGCTTC	CASSQTSVSYEQCF